This T cell receptor (beta chain) was recovered during a study of cytomegalovirus exposure and HLA in healthy donors. Study conclusions and caveats: It was reported that TCR beta sequences correctly inferred the HLA-A and HLA-B alleles for most subjects.

As for this clone: Its specificity is not known.

The CDR3 extends over 16 amino acids. Germline loops: CDR1 GTSNPN, CDR2 SVGIG (reference sequence). V dropped 3 bases and J dropped 4 bases, with 18 bases sitting between them. The PCR was carried out with 60 Vbeta primers and 13 Jbeta primers. Assay used: immunoSEQ multiplex PCR; TCRdb lists only in-frame clones, some missing. The table shows 95,000 to 150,000 clones, with about 80% occurring only once. Sequencing used PBMCs. The chain employs TRBV30 and TRBJ2-2; weak D call: TRBD1 (7 bases). This sequence was found in a woman in her 50s in good health and CMV-seronegative. As DNA, the CDR3 is TGTGCCTGGAGCCCTGGGGGGCAGGGGGGCACCGGGGAGCTGTTTTTT. Protein product: CAWSPGGQGGTGELFF.